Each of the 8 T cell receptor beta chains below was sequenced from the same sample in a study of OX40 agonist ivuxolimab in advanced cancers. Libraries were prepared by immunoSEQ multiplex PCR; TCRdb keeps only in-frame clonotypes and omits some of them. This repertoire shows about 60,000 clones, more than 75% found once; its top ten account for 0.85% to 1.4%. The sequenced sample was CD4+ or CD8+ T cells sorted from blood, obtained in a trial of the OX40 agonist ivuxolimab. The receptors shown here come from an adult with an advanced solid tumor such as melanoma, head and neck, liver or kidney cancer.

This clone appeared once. The CDR3 DNA is TGCGCCAGCAGCCAACCCCTCCGGCGGGGGCGAGACTATGGCTACACCTTC. It is translated as CASSQPLRRGRDYGYTF. J is TRBJ1-2 and V is TRBV4-1; weak D call: TRBD1 (6 bases). Germline CDR1 and CDR2: MGHRA and YSYEKL. The V end lost 2 bases, the J end lost 3 bases, and 19 bases lay between the germline ends. The CDR3 sequence is 17 residues long.

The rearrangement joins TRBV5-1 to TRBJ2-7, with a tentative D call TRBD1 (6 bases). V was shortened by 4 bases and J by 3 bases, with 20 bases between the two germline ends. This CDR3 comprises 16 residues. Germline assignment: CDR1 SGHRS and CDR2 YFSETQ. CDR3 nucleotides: TGCGCCAGCAGCGGACACTCAGGGGAGCATGGCTACGAGCAGTACTTC. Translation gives CASSGHSGEHGYEQYF.

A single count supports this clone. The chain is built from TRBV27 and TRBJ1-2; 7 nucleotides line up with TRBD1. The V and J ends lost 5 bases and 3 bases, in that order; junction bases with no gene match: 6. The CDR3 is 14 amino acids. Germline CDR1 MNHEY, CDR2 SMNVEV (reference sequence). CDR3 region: CASSDRDSYYGYTF. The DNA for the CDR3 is TGTGCCAGCAGTGACCGGGACAGCTACTATGGCTACACCTTC.

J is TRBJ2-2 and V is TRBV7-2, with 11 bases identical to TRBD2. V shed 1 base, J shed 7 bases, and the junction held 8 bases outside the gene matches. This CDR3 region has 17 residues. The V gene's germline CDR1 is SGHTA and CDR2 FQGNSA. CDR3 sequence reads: CASSLGGVAGGVGELFF. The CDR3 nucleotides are TGTGCCAGCAGCTTAGGAGGAGTAGCGGGAGGGGTCGGGGAGCTGTTTTTT.

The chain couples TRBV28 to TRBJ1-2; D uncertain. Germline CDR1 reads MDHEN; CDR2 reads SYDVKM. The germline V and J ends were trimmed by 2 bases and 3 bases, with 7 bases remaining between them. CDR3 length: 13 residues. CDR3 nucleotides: TGTGCCAGCAGTTTAACCAAACACTATGGCTACACCTTC. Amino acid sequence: CASSLTKHYGYTF.

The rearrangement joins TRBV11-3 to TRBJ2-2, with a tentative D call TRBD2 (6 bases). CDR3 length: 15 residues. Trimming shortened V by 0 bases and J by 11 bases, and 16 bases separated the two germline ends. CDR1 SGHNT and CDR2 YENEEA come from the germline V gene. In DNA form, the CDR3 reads TGTGCCAGCAGCTTAGATGGATCGGGAGAAAGAGAGCTGTTTTTT. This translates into CASSLDGSGERELFF.

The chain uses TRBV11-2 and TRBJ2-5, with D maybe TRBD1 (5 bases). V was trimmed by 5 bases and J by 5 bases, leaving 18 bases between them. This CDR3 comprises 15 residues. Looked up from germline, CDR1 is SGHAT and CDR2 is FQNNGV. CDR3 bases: TGTGCCAGCAGCGAGGCTTACAGGATTACGGAGACCCAGTACTTC. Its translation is CASSEAYRITETQYF.

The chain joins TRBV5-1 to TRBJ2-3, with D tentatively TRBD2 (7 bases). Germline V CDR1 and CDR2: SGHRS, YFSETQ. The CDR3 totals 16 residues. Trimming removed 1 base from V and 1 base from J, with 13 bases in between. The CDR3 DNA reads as TGCGCCAGCAGCTTGCCCGGGGGGCGCGGCACAGATACGCAGTATTTT. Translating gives CASSLPGGRGTDTQYF.